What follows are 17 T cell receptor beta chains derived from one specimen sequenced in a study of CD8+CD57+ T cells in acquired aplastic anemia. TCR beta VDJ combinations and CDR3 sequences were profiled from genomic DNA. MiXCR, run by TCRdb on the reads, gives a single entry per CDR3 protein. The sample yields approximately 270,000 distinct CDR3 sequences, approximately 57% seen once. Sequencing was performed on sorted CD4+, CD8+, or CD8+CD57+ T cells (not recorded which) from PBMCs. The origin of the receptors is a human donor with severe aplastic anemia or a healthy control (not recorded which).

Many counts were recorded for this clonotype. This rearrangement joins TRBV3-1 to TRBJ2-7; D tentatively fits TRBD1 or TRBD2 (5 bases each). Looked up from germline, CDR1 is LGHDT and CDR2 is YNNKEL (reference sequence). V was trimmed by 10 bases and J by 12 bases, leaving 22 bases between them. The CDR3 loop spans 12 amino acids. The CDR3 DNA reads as TGTGCCATCGCCCTCACTGGGACCGAGGGGTACTTC. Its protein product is CAIALTGTEGYF.

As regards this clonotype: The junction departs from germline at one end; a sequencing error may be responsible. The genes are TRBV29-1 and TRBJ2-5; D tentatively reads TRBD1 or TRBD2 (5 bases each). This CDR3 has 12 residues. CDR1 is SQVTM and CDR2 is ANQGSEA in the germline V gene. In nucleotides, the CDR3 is TGCAGCGTTCGAAGGGACCAAGAGACCCAGAACTTC. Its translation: CSVRRDQETQNF.

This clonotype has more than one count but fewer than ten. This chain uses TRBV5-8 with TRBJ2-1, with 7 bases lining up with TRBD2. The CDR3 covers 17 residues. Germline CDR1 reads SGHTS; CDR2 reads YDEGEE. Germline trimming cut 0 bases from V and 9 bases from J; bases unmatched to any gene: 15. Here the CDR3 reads CASSLGNGGGADFEQFF. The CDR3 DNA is TGTGCCAGCAGCTTGGGGAATGGGGGGGGAGCTGACTTTGAGCAGTTCTTC.

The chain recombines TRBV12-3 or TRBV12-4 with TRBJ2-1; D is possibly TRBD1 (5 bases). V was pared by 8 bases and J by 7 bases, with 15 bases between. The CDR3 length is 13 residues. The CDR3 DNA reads TGTGCCAGCGGTAGGGGTATTGGGAATGAGCAGTTCTTC. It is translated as CASGRGIGNEQFF.

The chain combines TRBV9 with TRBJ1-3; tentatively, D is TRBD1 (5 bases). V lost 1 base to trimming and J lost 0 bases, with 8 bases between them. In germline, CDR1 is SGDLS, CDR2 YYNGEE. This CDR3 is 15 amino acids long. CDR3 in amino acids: CASSVQGGSGNTIYF. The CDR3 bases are TGTGCCAGCAGCGTACAGGGAGGCTCTGGAAACACCATATATTTT. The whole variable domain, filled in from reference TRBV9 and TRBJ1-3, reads DSGVTQTPKHLITATGQRVTLRCSPRSGDLSVYWYQQSLDQGLQFLIQYYNGEERAKGNILERFSAQQFPDLHSELNLSSLELGDSALYFCASSVQGGSGNTIYFGEGSWLTVV.

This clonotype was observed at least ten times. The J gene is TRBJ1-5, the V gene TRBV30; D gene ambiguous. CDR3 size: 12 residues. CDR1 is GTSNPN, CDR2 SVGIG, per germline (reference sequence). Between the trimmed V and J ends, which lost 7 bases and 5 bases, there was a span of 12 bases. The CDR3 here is CALDRSDQPQHF. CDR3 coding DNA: TGTGCCTTGGACCGGAGCGATCAGCCCCAGCATTTT. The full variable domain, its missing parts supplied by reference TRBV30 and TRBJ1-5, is SQTIHQWPATLVQPVGSPLSLECTVEGTSNPNLYWYRQAAGRGLQLLFYSVGIGQISSEVPQNLSASRPQDRQFILSSKKLLLSDSGFYLCALDRSDQPQHFGDGTRLSIL.

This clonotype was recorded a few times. CDR3 sequence reads: CSARHRSSYEQYF. Here the CDR3 DNA reads TGCAGTGCTAGACACAGGAGCTCCTACGAGCAGTACTTC. The chain carries TRBV20-1 and TRBJ2-7; TRBD1 is a possible D gene (5 bases). The germline V and J ends were trimmed by 2 bases and 0 bases, with 8 bases remaining between them. The germline V gene has CDR1 DFQATT and CDR2 SNEGSKA (reference sequence). CDR3 length: 13 amino acids.

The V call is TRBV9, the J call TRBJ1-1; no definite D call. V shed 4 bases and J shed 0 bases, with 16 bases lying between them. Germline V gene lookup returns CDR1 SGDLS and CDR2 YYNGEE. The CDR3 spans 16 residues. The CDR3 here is CASSPWTVGMNTEAFF. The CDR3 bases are TGTGCCAGCAGCCCATGGACGGTGGGGATGAACACTGAAGCTTTCTTT.

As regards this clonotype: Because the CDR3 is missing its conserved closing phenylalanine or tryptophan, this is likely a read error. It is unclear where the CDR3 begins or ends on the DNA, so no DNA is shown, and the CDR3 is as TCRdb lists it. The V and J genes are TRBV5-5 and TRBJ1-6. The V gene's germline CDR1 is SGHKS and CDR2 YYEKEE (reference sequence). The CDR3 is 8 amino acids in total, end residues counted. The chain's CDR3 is CASREDHY.

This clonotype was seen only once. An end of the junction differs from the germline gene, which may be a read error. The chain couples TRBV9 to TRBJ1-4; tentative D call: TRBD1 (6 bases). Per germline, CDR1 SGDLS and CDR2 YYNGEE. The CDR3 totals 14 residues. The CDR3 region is CASSVAGGRGKLLF. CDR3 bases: TGTGCCAGCAGCGTAGCCGGGGGCCGTGGAAAACTGCTTTTT.

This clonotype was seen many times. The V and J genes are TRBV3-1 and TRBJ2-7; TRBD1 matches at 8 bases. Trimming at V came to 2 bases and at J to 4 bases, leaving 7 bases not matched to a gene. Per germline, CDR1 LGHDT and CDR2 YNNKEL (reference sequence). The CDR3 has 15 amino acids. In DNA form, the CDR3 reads TGTGCCAGCAGCCAACGCGGCAGGGGGCTTTACGAGCAGTACTTC. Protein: CASSQRGRGLYEQYF.

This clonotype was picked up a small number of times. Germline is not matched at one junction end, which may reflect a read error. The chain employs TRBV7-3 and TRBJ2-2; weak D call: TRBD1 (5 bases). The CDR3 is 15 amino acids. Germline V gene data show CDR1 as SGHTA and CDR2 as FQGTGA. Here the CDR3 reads CASSLTGHNTGELFF. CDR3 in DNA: TGTGCCAGCAGCCTAACCGGACATAACACCGGGGAGCTGTTTTTT. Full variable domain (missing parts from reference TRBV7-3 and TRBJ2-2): GAGVSQTPSNKVTEKGKYVELRCDPISGHTALYWYRQSLGQGPEFLIYFQGTGAADDSGLPNDRFFAVRPEGSVSTLKIQRTERGDSAVYLCASSLTGHNTGELFFGEGSRLTVL.

The CDR3 here is CASSPRGRVLYEQYF. In DNA form, the CDR3 reads TGTGCCAGCAGCCCCAGGGGGCGAGTCCTCTACGAGCAGTACTTC. The chain carries TRBV12-3 or TRBV12-4 and TRBJ2-7; 8 bases fit TRBD1. The trim removed 6 bases at V and 3 bases at J, leaving 10 bases unmatched. This CDR3 is 15 amino acids long.

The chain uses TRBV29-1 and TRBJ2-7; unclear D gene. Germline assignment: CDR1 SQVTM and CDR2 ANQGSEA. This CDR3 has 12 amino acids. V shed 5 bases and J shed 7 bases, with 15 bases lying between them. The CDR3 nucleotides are TGCAGCGTTACCAGCCGAGAGGCTGAGCAGTACTTC. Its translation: CSVTSREAEQYF.

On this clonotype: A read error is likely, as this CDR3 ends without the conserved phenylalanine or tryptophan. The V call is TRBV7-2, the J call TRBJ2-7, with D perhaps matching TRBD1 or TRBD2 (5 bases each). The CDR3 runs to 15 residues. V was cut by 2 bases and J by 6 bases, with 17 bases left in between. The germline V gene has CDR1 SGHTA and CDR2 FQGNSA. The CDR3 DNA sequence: TGTGCCAGCAGCTTATTTAGCGAGGGGCCTCTCGAGCAGTACCTC. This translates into CASSLFSEGPLEQYL.

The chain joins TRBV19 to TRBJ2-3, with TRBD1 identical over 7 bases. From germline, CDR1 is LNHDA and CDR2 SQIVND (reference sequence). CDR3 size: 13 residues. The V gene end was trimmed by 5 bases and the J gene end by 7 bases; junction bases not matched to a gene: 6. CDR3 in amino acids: CASSLDRANTQYF. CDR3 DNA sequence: TGTGCCAGTAGTCTCGACAGGGCGAATACGCAGTATTTT.

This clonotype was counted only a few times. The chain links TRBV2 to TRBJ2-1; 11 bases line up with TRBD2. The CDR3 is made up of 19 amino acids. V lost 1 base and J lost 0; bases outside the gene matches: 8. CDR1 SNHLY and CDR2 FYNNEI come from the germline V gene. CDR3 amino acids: CASSEGLAGGYNSYNEQFF. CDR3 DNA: TGTGCCAGCAGTGAAGGTCTAGCGGGGGGCTACAACTCCTACAATGAGCAGTTCTTC.